The T cell receptor (beta chain) described here comes from a study of T cells in Graves' hyperthyroidism and ophthalmopathy. RNA transcripts served as the template for amplifying TCR beta CDR3 regions. An initial round of RT-PCR targeting the TCR CDR3 relied on the HTBI primer set. In TCRdb, the multiplex PCR reads were re-called with MiXCR into one record per CDR3 protein. The table shows about 500,000 distinct CDR3 sequences, with approximately 16% occurring only once. CDR1 LNHDA and CDR2 SQIVND come from the germline V gene (reference sequence). CDR3 length equals 15 residues. Trimming cost V 3 bases and J 2 bases; bases outside gene matches: 4.

The receptor was derived from a woman between 18 and 30 years old with Graves' hyperthyroidism. The V call is TRBV19, the J call TRBJ2-1; 7 bases agree with TRBD2. The sample comprised blood. CDR3 region: CASSMGLAAYNEQFF. The CDR3 DNA reads as TGTGCCAGTAGTATGGGCCTAGCGGCCTACAATGAGCAGTTCTTC.